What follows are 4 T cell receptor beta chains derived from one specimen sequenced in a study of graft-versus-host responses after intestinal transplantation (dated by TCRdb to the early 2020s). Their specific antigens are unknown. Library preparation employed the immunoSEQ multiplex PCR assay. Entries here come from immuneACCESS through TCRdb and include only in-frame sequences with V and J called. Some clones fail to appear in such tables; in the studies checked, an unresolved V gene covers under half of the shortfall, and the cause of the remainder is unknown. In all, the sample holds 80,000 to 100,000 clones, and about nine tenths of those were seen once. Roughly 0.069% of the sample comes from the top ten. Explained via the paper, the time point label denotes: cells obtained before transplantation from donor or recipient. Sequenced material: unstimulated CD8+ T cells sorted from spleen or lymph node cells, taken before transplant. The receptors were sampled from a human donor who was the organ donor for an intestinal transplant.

Here the CDR3 reads CASSSRVEGTEAFF. CDR3 coding DNA: TGTGCCAGCAGCTCACGCGTGGAGGGGACTGAAGCTTTCTTT. The rearrangement links TRBV11-3 to TRBJ1-1; TRBD1 is a possible D gene (5 bases). The CDR3 totals 14 residues. Trimming pared 4 bases from V and 5 bases from J, leaving 14 bases between. The germline gives CDR1 SGHNT, CDR2 YENEEA.

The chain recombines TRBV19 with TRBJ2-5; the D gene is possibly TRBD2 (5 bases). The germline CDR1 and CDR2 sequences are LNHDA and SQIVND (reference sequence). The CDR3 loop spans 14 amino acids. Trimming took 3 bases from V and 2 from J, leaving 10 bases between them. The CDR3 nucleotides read TGTGCCAGTAGTATCCTCGGGAATCAAGAGACCCAGTACTTC. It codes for CASSILGNQETQYF. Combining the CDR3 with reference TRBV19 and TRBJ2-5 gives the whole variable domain DGGITQSPKYLFRKEGQNVTLSCEQNLNHDAMYWYRQDPGQGLRLIYYSQIVNDFQKGDIAEGYSVSREKKESFPLTVTSAQKNPTAFYLCASSILGNQETQYFGPGTRLLVL.

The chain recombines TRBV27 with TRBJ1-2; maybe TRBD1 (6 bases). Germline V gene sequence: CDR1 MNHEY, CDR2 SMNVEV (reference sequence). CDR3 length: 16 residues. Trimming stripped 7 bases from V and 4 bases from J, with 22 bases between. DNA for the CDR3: TGTGCCAGCACCCTCTATGCCGGGACACGATCCTATGGCTACACCTTC. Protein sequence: CASTLYAGTRSYGYTF.

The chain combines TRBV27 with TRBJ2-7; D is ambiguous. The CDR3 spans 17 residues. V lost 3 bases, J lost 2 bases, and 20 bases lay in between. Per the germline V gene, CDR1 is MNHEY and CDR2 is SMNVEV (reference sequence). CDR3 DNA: TGTGCCAGCAGTTTTTCGGATCCCCTGGGCTGGACCTACGAGCAGTACTTC. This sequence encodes CASSFSDPLGWTYEQYF.